Below, one T cell receptor beta chain is given with its context. This sample was taken from a study of blood T cell repertoires in COVID-19. On the study more broadly: Donors in the United States, Italy and Spain gave samples during acute or convalescent COVID-19.

Here immunoSEQ multiplex PCR was the method, and the copy in TCRdb shows in-frame clones only, minus some. The sample shows tens of thousands of clones, 90% of them seen only once. The V end was cut by 8 bases, the J end by 7 bases, with 17 bases between. CDR3 length equals 13 residues. The V gene's germline CDR1 is SNHLY and CDR2 FYNNEI. The sequenced material came from peripheral blood. The clonotype was recovered from a man aged 55 to 70 with acute or convalescent COVID-19. V is TRBV2 and J is TRBJ1-2; TRBD1 is a possible D gene (6 bases). The CDR3 bases are TGTGCCAGCGGACTGGACAGTCGGATTGGCTACACCTTC. Translation gives CASGLDSRIGYTF.